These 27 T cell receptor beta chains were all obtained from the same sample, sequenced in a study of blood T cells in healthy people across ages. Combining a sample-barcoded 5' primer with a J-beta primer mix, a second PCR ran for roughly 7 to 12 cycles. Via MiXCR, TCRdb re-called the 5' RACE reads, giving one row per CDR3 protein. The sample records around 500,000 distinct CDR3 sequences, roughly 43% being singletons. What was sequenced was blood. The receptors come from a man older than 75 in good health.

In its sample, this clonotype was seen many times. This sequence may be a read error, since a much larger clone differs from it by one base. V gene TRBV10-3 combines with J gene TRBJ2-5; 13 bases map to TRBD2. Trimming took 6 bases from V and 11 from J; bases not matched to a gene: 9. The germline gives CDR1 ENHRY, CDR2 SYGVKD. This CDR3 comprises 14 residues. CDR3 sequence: CAIRRTSGSNEQYF. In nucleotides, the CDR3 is TGTGCCATCAGGCGGACTAGCGGGAGTAATGAGCAGTACTTC.

This chain's CDR3 is CASSPRPPEQYF. The CDR3 nucleotides are TGCGCCAGCAGCCCCCGACCTCCTGAGCAGTACTTC. This chain links TRBV5-1 with TRBJ2-5; D gene uncertain. The V and J ends lost 4 bases and 11 bases respectively, with 15 bases between them. This CDR3 has 12 amino acids. Per the germline V gene, CDR1 is SGHRS and CDR2 is YFSETQ.

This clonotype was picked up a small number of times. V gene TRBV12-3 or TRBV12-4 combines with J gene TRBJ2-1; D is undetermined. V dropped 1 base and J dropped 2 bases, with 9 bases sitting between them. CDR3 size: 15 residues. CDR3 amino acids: CASSLGTGTYNEQFF. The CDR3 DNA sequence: TGTGCCAGCAGTTTAGGGACCGGCACCTACAATGAGCAGTTCTTC.

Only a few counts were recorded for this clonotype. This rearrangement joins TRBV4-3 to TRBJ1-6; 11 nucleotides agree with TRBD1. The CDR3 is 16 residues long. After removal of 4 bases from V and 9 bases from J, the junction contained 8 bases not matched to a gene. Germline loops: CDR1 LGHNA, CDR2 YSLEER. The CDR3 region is CASSPGLGQGGSPLHF. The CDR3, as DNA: TGCGCCAGCAGCCCAGGGCTGGGACAGGGGGGTTCACCCCTCCACTTT.

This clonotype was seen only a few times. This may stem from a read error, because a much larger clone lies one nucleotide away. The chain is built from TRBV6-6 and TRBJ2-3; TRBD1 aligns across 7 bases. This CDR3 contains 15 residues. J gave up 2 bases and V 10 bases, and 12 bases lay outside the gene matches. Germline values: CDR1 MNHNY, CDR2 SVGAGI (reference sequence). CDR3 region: CANSRGQTYTDTQYF. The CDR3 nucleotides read TGTGCCAACAGCCGGGGACAGACTTACACAGATACGCAGTATTTT.

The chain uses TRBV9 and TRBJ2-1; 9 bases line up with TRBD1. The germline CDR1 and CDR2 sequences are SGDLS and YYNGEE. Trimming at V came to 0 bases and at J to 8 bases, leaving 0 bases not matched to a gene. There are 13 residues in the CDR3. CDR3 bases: TGTGCCAGCAGCGTAGGACAGGGGGATGAGCAGTTCTTC. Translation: CASSVGQGDEQFF.

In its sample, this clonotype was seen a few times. CDR3 sequence reads: CSARNTAAGFPKNIQYF. For the CDR3, the DNA is TGCAGTGCTAGAAACACGGCGGCAGGGTTTCCCAAAAACATTCAGTACTTC. This chain links TRBV20-1 with TRBJ2-4; TRBD1 might be the D (5 bases). The germline CDR1 and CDR2 sequences are DFQATT and SNEGSKA (reference sequence). The CDR3 runs 17 residues. V was clipped by 2 bases and J by 2 bases, with 19 bases between them.

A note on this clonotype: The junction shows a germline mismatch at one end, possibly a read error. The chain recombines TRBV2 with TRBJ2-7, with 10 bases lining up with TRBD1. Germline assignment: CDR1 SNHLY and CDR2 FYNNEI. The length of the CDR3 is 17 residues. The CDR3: CASKLTGTGELPYEQYF. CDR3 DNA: TGTGCTAGCAAACTCACCGGGACAGGGGAACTACCCTACGAGCAGTACTTC.

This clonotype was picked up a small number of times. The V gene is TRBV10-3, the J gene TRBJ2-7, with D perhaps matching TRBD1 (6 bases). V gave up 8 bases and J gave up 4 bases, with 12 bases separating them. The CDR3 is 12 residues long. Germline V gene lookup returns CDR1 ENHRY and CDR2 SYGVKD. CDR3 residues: CAIRDTGYEQYF. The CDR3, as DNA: TGTGCCATCCGGGACACTGGTTACGAGCAGTACTTC.

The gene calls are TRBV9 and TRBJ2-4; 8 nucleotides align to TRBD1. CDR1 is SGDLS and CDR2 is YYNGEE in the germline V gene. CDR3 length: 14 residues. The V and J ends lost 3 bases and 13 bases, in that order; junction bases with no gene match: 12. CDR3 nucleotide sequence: TGTGCCAGCAGCGCCGGACAGGGACGAGGTGAGCAGTACTTC. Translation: CASSAGQGRGEQYF.

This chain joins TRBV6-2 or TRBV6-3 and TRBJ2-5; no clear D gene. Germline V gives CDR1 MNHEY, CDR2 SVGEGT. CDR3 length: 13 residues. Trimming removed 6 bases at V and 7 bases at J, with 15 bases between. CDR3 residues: CASSLGYRATQYF. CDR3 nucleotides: TGTGCCAGCAGCCTGGGGTATAGGGCGACCCAGTACTTC.

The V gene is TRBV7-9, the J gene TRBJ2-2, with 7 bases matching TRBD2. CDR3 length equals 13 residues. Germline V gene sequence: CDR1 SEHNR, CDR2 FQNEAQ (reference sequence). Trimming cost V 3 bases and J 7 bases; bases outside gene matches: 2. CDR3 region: CASSFRGDGELFF. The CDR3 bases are TGTGCCAGCAGCTTTCGGGGGGACGGGGAGCTGTTTTTT.

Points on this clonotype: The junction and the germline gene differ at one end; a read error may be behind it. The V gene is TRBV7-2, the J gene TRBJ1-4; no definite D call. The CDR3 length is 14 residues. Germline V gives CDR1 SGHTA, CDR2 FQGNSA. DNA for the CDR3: TGTGCCAGCAGCTTAAGGCAGAACAATGGAAAACTGTTTTTT. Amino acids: CASSLRQNNGKLFF.

CDR3 sequence reads: CASTHGGGTNEKLFF. The CDR3 DNA follows: TGTGCCAGCACTCATGGGGGGGGGACTAATGAAAAACTGTTTTTT. This rearrangement joins TRBV7-6 to TRBJ1-4; maybe TRBD1 (5 bases). Trimming cost V 7 bases and J 2 bases, with 14 bases left between them. CDR1 SGHVS and CDR2 FNYEAQ come from the germline V gene. The CDR3 extends over 15 amino acids.

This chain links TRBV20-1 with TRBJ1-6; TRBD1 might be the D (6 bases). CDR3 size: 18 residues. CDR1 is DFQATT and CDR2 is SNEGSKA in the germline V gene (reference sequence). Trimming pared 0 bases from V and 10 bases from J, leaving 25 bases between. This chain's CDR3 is CSARDGFRRSSGVSPLHF. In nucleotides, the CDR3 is TGCAGTGCTAGAGATGGGTTCCGTAGGTCTTCAGGGGTATCACCCCTCCACTTT.

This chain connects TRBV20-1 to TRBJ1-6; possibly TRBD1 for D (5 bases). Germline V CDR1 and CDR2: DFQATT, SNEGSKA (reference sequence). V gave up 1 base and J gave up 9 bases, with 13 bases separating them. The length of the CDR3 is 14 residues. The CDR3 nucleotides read TGCAGTGCTAGAGTAGCCAGGGAGGCTTCACCCCTCCACTTT. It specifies CSARVAREASPLHF.

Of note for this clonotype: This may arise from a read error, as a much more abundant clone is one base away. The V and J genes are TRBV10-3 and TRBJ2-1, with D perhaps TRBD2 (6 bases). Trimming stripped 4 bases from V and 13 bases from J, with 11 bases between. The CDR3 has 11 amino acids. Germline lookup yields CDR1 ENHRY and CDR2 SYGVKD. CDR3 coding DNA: TGTGCCATCAGTGGGGGGGAGACCCAGTTCTTC. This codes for CAISGGETQFF.

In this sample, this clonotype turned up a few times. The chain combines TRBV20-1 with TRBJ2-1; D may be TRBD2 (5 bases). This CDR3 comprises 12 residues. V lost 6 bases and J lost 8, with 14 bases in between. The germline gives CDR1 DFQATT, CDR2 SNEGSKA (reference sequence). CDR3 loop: CSAITRLDEQFF. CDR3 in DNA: TGCAGTGCGATTACTAGGCTTGATGAGCAGTTCTTC.

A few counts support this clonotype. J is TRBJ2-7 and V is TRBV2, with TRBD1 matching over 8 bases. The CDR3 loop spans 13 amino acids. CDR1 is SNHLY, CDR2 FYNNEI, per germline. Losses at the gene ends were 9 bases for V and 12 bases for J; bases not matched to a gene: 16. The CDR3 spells CASAPGQDLRWYF. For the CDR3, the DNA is TGTGCCAGTGCCCCGGGACAGGACCTTAGGTGGTACTTC.

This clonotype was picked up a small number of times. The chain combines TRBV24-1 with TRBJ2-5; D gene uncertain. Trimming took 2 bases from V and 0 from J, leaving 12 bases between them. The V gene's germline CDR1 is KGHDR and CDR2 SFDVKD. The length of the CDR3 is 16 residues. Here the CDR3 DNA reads TGTGCCACCAGTGATTATATTGGGCCTAACCAAGAGACCCAGTACTTC. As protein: CATSDYIGPNQETQYF.

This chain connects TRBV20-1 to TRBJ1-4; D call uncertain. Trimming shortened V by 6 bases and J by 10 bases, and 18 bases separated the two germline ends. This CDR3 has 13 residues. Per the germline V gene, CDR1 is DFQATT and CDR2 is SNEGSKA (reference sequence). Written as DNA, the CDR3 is TGCAGTGCCATGCAGAGACTTCTAGGAAAACTGTTTTTT. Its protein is CSAMQRLLGKLFF.

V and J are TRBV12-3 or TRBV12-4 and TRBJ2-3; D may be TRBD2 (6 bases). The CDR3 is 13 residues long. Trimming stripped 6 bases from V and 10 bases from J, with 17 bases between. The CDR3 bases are TGTGCCAGCAGGCCAGAACTAGCTAGGGCGCAGTATTTT. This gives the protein CASRPELARAQYF.

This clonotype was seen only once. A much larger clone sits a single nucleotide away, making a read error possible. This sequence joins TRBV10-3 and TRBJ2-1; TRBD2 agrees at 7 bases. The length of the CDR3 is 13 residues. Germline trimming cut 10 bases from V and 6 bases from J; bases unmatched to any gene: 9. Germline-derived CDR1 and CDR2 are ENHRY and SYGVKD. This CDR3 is CATRAGGGNEQFF. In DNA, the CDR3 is TGTGCCACCAGGGCTGGCGGGGGCAATGAGCAGTTCTTC.

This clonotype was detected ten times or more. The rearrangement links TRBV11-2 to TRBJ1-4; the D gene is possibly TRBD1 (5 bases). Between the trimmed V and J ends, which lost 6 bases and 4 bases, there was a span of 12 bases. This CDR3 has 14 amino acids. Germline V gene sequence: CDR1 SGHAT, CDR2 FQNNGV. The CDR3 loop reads CASSSGIVNEKLFF. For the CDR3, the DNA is TGTGCCAGCAGTTCAGGGATTGTTAATGAAAAACTGTTTTTT.

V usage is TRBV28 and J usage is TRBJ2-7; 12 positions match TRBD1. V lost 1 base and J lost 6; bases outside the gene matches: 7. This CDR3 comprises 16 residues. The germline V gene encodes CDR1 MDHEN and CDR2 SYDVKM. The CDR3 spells CASSLLPGQGASEQYF. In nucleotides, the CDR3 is TGTGCCAGCAGTTTATTACCGGGACAGGGGGCGAGCGAGCAGTACTTC. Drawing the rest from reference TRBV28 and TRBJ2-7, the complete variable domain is DVKVTQSSRYLVKRTGEKVFLECVQDMDHENMFWYRQDPGLGLRLIYFSYDVKMKEKGDIPEGYSVSREKKERFSLILESASTNQTSMYLCASSLLPGQGASEQYFGPGTRLTVT.

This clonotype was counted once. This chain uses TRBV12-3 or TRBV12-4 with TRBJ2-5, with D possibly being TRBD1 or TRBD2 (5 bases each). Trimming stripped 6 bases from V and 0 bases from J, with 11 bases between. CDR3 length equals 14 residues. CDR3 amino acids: CASRGGTDQETQYF. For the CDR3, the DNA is TGTGCCAGCAGGGGTGGGACCGACCAAGAGACCCAGTACTTC.

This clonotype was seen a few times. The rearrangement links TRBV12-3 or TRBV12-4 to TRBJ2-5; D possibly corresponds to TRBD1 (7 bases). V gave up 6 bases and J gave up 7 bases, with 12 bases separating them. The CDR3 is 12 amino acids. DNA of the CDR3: TGTGCCAGCAGCCGACAGGGAGGGACCCAGTACTTC. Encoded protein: CASSRQGGTQYF.